These T cell receptor beta chains were read from a single sample in a study of blood T cell repertoires in COVID-19. Data came from immunoSEQ multiplex PCR; TCRdb stores just in-frame clones and leaves some out. The sample carries approximately 300,000 clones, around 90% recorded once. Specimen: PBMCs or T cells enriched from blood (not recorded which). These receptors came from a woman under 40 who had recovered from COVID-19. The CDR3 runs from the conserved cysteine through the conserved F or W.

J: TRBJ2-3; V: TRBV14; CDR3: CASSLGGPRSTQYF
J: TRBJ1-6; V: TRBV4-1; CDR3: CASSQGPAPLHF
J: TRBJ1-3; V: TRBV2; CDR3: CASSGRGPSGNTIYF
J: TRBJ2-7; V: TRBV4-2; CDR3: CASSTVEPVSYEQYF
J: TRBJ2-1; V: TRBV5-1; CDR3: CASSLGLAGINEQFF
J: TRBJ1-3; V: TRBV20-1; CDR3: CSASPGVDGNTIYF
J: TRBJ1-1; V: TRBV6-1; CDR3: CASSETRGTEAFF
J: TRBJ1-6; V: TRBV5-1; CDR3: CASSSSFGQNNSPLHF
J: TRBJ2-5; V: TRBV2; CDR3: CASTSGDGTQYF
J: TRBJ2-2; V: TRBV7-3; CDR3: CASSPTGDGELFF
J: TRBJ1-6; V: TRBV12-3/TRBV12-4; CDR3: CASSGQGGSPLHF
J: TRBJ1-2; V: TRBV29-1; CDR3: CTADGYTF
J: TRBJ2-1; V: TRBV9; CDR3: CASSVGGGSEQFF
J: TRBJ2-1; V: TRBV4-2; CDR3: CASSQDEVVNEQFF
J: TRBJ1-3; V: TRBV7-3; CDR3: CASSQTGQGNTIYF
J: TRBJ2-1; V: TRBV5-1; CDR3: CASSLRWTTGKRDNEQFF
J: TRBJ1-6; V: TRBV14; CDR3: CASRRTGQPNSPLHF
J: TRBJ1-1; V: TRBV29-1; CDR3: CSVVAGNTEAFF
J: TRBJ2-3; V: TRBV27; CDR3: CASSLGQGAQYTQYF
J: TRBJ1-5; V: TRBV6-5; CDR3: CASRAPGQLNQPQHF
J: TRBJ1-1; V: TRBV6-2/TRBV6-3; CDR3: CASSYRGPMNTEAFF
J: TRBJ2-5; V: TRBV11-2; CDR3: CASSSQRIAGLEETQYF